This record concerns one T cell receptor (beta chain) sequence. This specimen comes from a study of cytomegalovirus exposure and HLA in healthy donors. Per germline, CDR1 LGHNT and CDR2 FRNRAP. The CDR3 consists of 14 residues. Trimming cost V 4 bases and J 1 base, with 10 bases left between them. The PCR had 60 Vbeta and 13 Jbeta primers. TCRdb's copy holds only in-frame clones and misses some; the assay was immunoSEQ multiplex PCR. The sample holds about 150,000 clones, 73% seen once. This receptor was taken from a woman under 30 in good health and CMV-seronegative. V and J are TRBV12-5 and TRBJ1-1; weak D call: TRBD1 (5 bases). Material for sequencing was PBMCs. The DNA of the CDR3 is TGTGCTAGTGGTTCAGGGCTGGGGAACACTGAAGCTTTCTTT. It codes for CASGSGLGNTEAFF.